The clone carrying this TCR beta chain was seen a handful of times. Its antigen is not known. The J segment lost 4 bases and the V segment lost 1 base, leaving 8 bases of the junction unmatched. This CDR3 comprises 17 residues. Germline V gives CDR1 SGHRS, CDR2 YFSETQ. The entry originates in a study of T cell repertoires in cytomegalovirus infection. About the study: Selection of CMV epitopes for the study included recently identified HLA-C-restricted and well-studied HLA-B-restricted ones. Public signatures in TCR beta pointed to CMV infection and matching HLA type.

TCRdb re-analysed the reads in MiXCR, keeping a single row per CDR3 protein. The sample records tens of thousands of distinct CDR3 sequences, around a fifth being singletons. Notes on the study in general: HLA-C-restricted CMV-specific TCR beta clonotypes prevailed in the ex vivo response. Summed public TCR beta family frequency identified CMV carriers bearing the relevant HLA.

The sequence was collected from a human donor in good health (CMV status not recorded). Some clones in this sample may be carry-over from other donors' samples. Sample: CD8+ T cells from cultured PBMCs, taken from culture after CMV antigen stimulation. The rearrangement joins TRBV5-1 to TRBJ2-3; 11 bases fit TRBD2. The CDR3 DNA reads TGCGCCAGCAGCTTGTACCTAGCGGGGGGCATCGCAGATACGCAGTATTTT. Translation gives CASSLYLAGGIADTQYF.